This T cell receptor beta chain was profiled in a study of blood T cell repertoires in COVID-19 (dated by TCRdb to the early 2020s). About the investigation overall: Samples from collaborators originated in the United States, Italy and Spain and spanned both the acute and convalescent phases of COVID-19. Where available, HLA class I and class II types were taken from metadata supplied by the sample provider and were not determined by assay-based typing. The repertoires were released in a freely available public database meant as a resource for research on the immune response to SARS-CoV-2. Nearly every sample came with metadata listing a de-identified subject ID, COVID-19 status, age in years and sex. The material from the prospective study consisted of cDNA or gDNA derived from T cells, B-cell-depleted T cells, or PBMCs. The samples were drawn from two sources: the first 160 participants of the ongoing ImmuneRACE study, and 1,254 subjects contributed by 6 global collaborators. Deeply sampled blood TCRbeta repertoires from subjects exposed to, actively infected with, or recovered from COVID-19 were included in the dataset. The research as a whole found: The quantity of clinical and demographic metadata differed by source and by participant and was supplied without curation.

CDR1 and CDR2, looked up from the germline V gene (reference sequence), are LNHNV and YYDKDF. The cysteine opens and the phenylalanine closes a CDR3 of 15 amino acids. Only the CDR3 DNA is retained, 45 bases long and in frame from the first base. V trim: 0 bases; J trim: 4 bases; unmatched bases: 3. The immunoSEQ Assay, a bias-controlled multiplex PCR, was used to amplify TCRbeta CDR3 regions from genomic DNA. From the authors' description of their analysis: Within the assay, amplification of reference gene primers was used to estimate how many nucleated cells each sample contained. To quantify the absolute abundance of each unique TCRbeta CDR3 rearrangement, sequence reads were collapsed and filtered. For each sample, productive Simpson clonality was calculated by taking the square root of Simpson's diversity index across productive rearrangements. The table comes from immuneACCESS by way of TCRdb, which keeps in-frame sequences with V and J called. Part of the clones is missing from these tables; in studies checked, under half for an unresolved V gene and the rest for unknown reasons. V and J calls and clone size are given by that table; D and trimming were obtained from the DNA. Recorded for this sample are 400,000 to 550,000 clones; around nine tenths of them occurred a single time. Under 2.5% of the sample lies in the top ten.

This clone turned up a few times. No cognate antigen has been identified for it. The record has no base qualities; no much larger clone is one base away. In the prospective study, participants were roughly 18 to 95 years old, resided in 24 geographic areas of the United States, and were enrolled through a virtual design. In the prospective study, cohorts were assigned on the basis of participant-reported clinical history obtained from a screening survey and a study questionnaire. Mobile phlebotomists in the prospective study collected whole blood, serum and a nasopharyngeal or oropharyngeal swab from every participant. Over an approximately 2-month period, participants in the prospective study had the option of providing additional blood draws and questionnaires. Prospective study blood samples were shipped either frozen or at room temperature before DNA extraction.

The clonotype comes from a woman in her late teens or twenties with acute COVID-19. The rearranged chain carries TRBV15 and TRBJ1-5, and TRBD1 matches 7 of the central bases. The sample taken for sequencing was PBMCs or T cells enriched from blood (not recorded which). The CDR3 reads as follows: CATSREGTANQPQHF. The sequenced DNA is TGTGCCACCAGCAGAGAAGGGACAGCAAATCAGCCCCAGCATTTT.